This note documents a single T cell receptor beta chain sequence. This sample is part of a study of T cell responses to AZD1222 COVID-19 vaccine. Study-level background: Second doses that came at about 4 or about 12 weeks were put together.

Some clones are missing from TCRdb's copy, which holds only in-frame ones; the method was immunoSEQ multiplex PCR. The sample has 35,000 to 45,000 clones, around 80% seen once. Germline lookup yields CDR1 SQVTM and CDR2 ANQGSEA. This CDR3 is built from 14 residues. V shed 4 bases and J shed 1 base, with 12 bases lying between them. The sequencing here drew on peripheral blood, taken on day 0 of AZD1222 vaccination. The chain combines TRBV29-1 with TRBJ2-3; D call uncertain. This sequence originates from an adult in good health. CDR3 coding DNA: TGCAGCGTTGCAGAGACGGTGGGCACAGATACGCAGTATTTT. Its protein is CSVAETVGTDTQYF.